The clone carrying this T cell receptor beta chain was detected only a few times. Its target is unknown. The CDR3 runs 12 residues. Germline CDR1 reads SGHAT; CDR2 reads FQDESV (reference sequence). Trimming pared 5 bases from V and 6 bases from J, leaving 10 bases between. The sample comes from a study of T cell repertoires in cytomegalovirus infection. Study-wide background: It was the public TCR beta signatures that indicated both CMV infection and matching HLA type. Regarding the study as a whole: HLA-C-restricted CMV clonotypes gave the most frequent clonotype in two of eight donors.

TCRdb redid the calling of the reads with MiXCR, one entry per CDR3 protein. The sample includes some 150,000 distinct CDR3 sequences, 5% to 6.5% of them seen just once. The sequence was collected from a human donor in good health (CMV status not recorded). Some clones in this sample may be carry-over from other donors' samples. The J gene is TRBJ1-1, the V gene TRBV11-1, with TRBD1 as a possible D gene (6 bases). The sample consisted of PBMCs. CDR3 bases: TGTGCCAGCAGCCAGGACAGCGCTGAAGCTTTCTTT. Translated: CASSQDSAEAFF.